This TCR beta chain was captured by sequencing in a study of blood T cell repertoires in COVID-19 (dated by TCRdb to about 2020). The study in broad terms: Samples covering the acute and convalescent phases of COVID-19 were provided by collaborators in the United States, Italy and Spain. The dataset comprised deeply sampled blood TCRbeta repertoires from subjects exposed to, actively infected with, or recovered from COVID-19. The samples were drawn from the first 160 participants of the ongoing ImmuneRACE study and from 1,200 or so subjects provided by 6 global collaborators. The sample metadata nearly always contained a de-identified subject ID, COVID-19 status, age in years and sex. The repertoires were made available in a free public database intended to serve as a resource for research on the immune response to SARS-CoV-2. The prospective study material was composed of cDNA or gDNA derived from T cells, B-cell-depleted T cells, or PBMCs. Where available, HLA class I and class II types were obtained from metadata supplied by the sample provider rather than from assay-based typing. Study-wide findings and limitations: How much clinical and demographic metadata was included differed by source and by participant, and the metadata was provided uncurated.

CDR1 SGHNT and CDR2 YYREEE were looked up in the germline V gene (reference sequence). V loses 4 bases, J loses 7 bases, and the germline ends lie 14 bases apart. The CDR3 has 14 amino acids, counting the end cysteine and phenylalanine. Only the CDR3 DNA stays, 42 bases, in frame from base 1. Enrolling through a virtual design, the prospective study's participants ranged in age from roughly 18 to 89 years and lived across about two dozen United States geographic areas. In the prospective study, cohorts were assigned on the basis of participant-reported clinical history obtained from a screening survey and a study questionnaire. Recovered participants in ImmuneRACE Cohort 3 were defined by two consecutive negative NP/OP PCR tests, clearance by a healthcare professional, or resolution of symptoms. Each participant in the prospective study had whole blood, serum and a nasopharyngeal or oropharyngeal swab collected by mobile phlebotomists. Over a roughly 2-month period, participants in the prospective study had the option of providing additional blood draws and questionnaires. Blood samples from the prospective study were shipped frozen or at room temperature prior to DNA extraction.

In the case of this clone: It has no known antigen specificity. Base qualities were left out, and no much larger clone turns up one base away.

The immunoSEQ Assay, a bias-controlled multiplex PCR, was used to amplify TCRbeta CDR3 regions from genomic DNA. The original pipeline was this. Within the assay, amplification of reference gene primers was used to estimate how many nucleated cells each sample contained. To quantify the absolute abundance of each unique TCRbeta CDR3 rearrangement, sequence reads were collapsed and filtered. For each sample, productive Simpson clonality was calculated as the square root of Simpson's diversity index across productive rearrangements. TCRdb stores this immuneACCESS table with in-frame sequences only. Part of the clones is absent; in the studies checked, under half of the shortfall reflects unresolved V genes, and no reason is known for the rest. V and J calls and clone size are given by that table; D and trimming were obtained from the DNA. The table for this sample lists 95,000 to 150,000 clones; about four fifths of them were counted only once. The top ten clones comprise 3.9% of the sample.

This chain joins TRBV5-4 to TRBJ1-4; the best D guess is TRBD1, with 5 bases matching. What was sequenced was PBMCs or T cells enriched from blood (not recorded which). The TCR originated in a woman aged 25 to 39 who had recovered from COVID-19. The CDR3 region: CASSPLPGGEKLFF. The bases are TGTGCCAGCAGCCCTCTTCCGGGGGGTGAAAAACTGTTTTTT.